These T cell receptor beta chains were read from a single sample in a study of cytomegalovirus exposure and HLA in healthy donors. Repertoires were generated with immunoSEQ multiplex PCR, while TCRdb's copy carries only in-frame clones and drops some. The repertoire holds 90,000 to 100,000 clones, with more than 70% as singletons. Material for sequencing was PBMCs. All receptors come from a woman between 55 and 75 years old in good health and CMV-seropositive. Each CDR3 is given without its conserved first and last residue. Fields, in order: D gene, V gene, J gene, CDR3 protein. D genes are given only for firm matches.

TRBD1	TRBV6-1	TRBJ1-5	ASLQGASSQPQH
TRBD1	TRBV7-8	TRBJ2-7	ASSPGQGASYEQY
TRBD1	TRBV10-2	TRBJ1-1	ASSVRGRMNTEAF
-	TRBV12-5	TRBJ2-5	ASGLGGTQETQY
-	TRBV27	TRBJ2-7	ASAWRESREQY
-	TRBV4-1	TRBJ1-5	ASSQATTTQAQPQH
-	TRBV5-4	TRBJ1-6	ASSQSLQLRNSPLH
TRBD2	TRBV5-1	TRBJ2-1	ASSSGTSLWNEQF
TRBD2	TRBV2	TRBJ2-1	ASSLAGGRNEQF
TRBD1	TRBV5-6	TRBJ2-1	ASSPPGQGDEQF
-	TRBV5-1	TRBJ1-1	ASSPDSFTEAF
TRBD1	TRBV4-1	TRBJ2-5	ASSLQGDQETQY
-	TRBV5-1	TRBJ1-3	ASSTQVSGNTIY
-	TRBV2	TRBJ2-5	ASTEGHSPQETQY
-	TRBV7-9	TRBJ1-1	ASSLGGGNTEAF
TRBD2	TRBV7-9	TRBJ2-5	ASSRAGVETQY
TRBD1	TRBV4-1	TRBJ2-6	ASSQVGTGLSLPGANVLT
-	TRBV21-1	TRBJ1-6	ASSKTERSSPLH
-	TRBV13	TRBJ1-2	ASTSIQGVARTYGYT
-	TRBV18	TRBJ2-2	ASSPQAGELF
TRBD1	TRBV28	TRBJ2-7	ASSTGTATPEQY
TRBD2	TRBV7-3	TRBJ2-3	ASSLTGLAGGTDTQY
-	TRBV4-1	TRBJ1-1	ASSPGPFTNTEAF
TRBD2	TRBV5-1	TRBJ2-3	ATGLAGVTDTQY
-	TRBV6-5	TRBJ2-1	ASRLGNEQF
-	TRBV11-2	TRBJ1-1	ASSLRRALNTEAF
TRBD2	TRBV4-1	TRBJ2-2	ASSQVLAGDTGELF
-	TRBV18	TRBJ1-1	ASSSQDRNTEAF
-	TRBV7-9	TRBJ2-1	ASSLGVSSSYNEQF
-	TRBV19	TRBJ1-2	ASSSQGYYGYT
-	TRBV30	TRBJ1-3	AWSVTGSSSGNTIY
-	TRBV29-1	TRBJ2-5	SVAPGLGPQETQY
TRBD1	TRBV6-5	TRBJ2-2	ASSYDRAPGELF
TRBD1	TRBV10-3	TRBJ1-5	ATATGFNQPQH
TRBD1	TRBV28	TRBJ2-5	ASSEGGAAQETQY
TRBD2	TRBV6-5	TRBJ2-1	ASSRSGRTYNEQF
-	TRBV27	TRBJ2-7	ASSLSGYSSYEQY
-	TRBV18	TRBJ1-2	ASSPLQGMGGYT
-	TRBV7-9	TRBJ1-1	ASSPTVDWTEAF
-	TRBV20-1	TRBJ1-2	SARVLGGYT
-	TRBV25-1	TRBJ2-5	ASSRRSGETQY
-	TRBV5-4	TRBJ1-1	ASSLDLVAPEAF
-	TRBV30	TRBJ1-3	AWRADSSGNTIY
TRBD2	TRBV9	TRBJ2-7	ASKGGLAGYEQY